This T cell receptor beta chain was observed in a study of shared clonotypes between healthy human individuals. This CDR3 is built from 13 residues. The V end lost 4 bases, the J end lost 4 bases, and 11 bases lay between the germline ends. Germline assignment: CDR1 SQVTM and CDR2 ANQGSEA. Sequencing used immunoSEQ multiplex PCR; TCRdb keeps in-frame clones, though not all of them. Of 490,000 or so clones detected, less than 80% appear once; the ten largest clones hold about 12%. The count of this clone is one. Sequenced input: PBMCs. This sequence was found in a woman aged 40 to 50 in good health. Some clones in this sample may be carry-over from other donors' samples. The rearrangement joins TRBV29-1 to TRBJ2-1; perhaps D is TRBD1 or TRBD2 (6 bases each). The CDR3 DNA reads as TGCAGCGTTGTCCGGGGGCAATACAATGAGCAGTTCTTC. This sequence encodes CSVVRGQYNEQFF.